This T cell receptor beta chain was found in a study of T-cell memory formation after mild COVID-19. This clonotype was picked up a small number of times. Its specificity is not known. Study conclusions and caveats: Mainly in CM and EM were contracting CD4+ clones; CD8+ were in EMRA.

5'RACE primed from the constant segment yielded TCR alpha and TCR beta cDNA libraries bearing sample barcodes and UMIs. TCRdb recomputed calls from the 5' RACE reads with MiXCR, one row per CDR3 protein. The sample carries about 350,000 distinct CDR3 sequences, 28% recorded once. V lost 6 bases and J 5 bases, leaving 22 bases between the germline ends. CDR3 length equals 15 residues. Per germline, CDR1 DFQATT and CDR2 SNEGSKA (reference sequence). The origin of this receptor is an adult woman who had mild COVID-19 (a few samples of this study predate the infection). Cell type and time point are not known. The chain has TRBV20-1 and TRBJ1-2; D is perhaps TRBD1 (5 bases). Sequenced sample: PBMCs or a T cell subset sorted from them (not recorded which). The CDR3 DNA reads TGCAGTGCATCGGCCCCATCAGGGTGGGGGTATGGCTACACCTTC. Residues: CSASAPSGWGYGYTF.